These 10 T cell receptor beta chains were all obtained from the same sample, sequenced in a study of beta chain features in type 1 diabetes. Isolated RNA was reverse transcribed in full, so expressed TCRB transcripts were sequenced. Method: immunoSEQ multiplex PCR; TCRdb's copy keeps in-frame clones and lacks some. In the table there are a few hundred thousand clones, around 12% of which are singletons. The source material was naive CD4+ T cells from blood. The receptors derive from a young man in good health.

This clone has more than one count but fewer than ten. The chain is built from TRBV5-1 and TRBJ2-7; no clear D. This CDR3 spans 18 amino acids. Deletions cut 4 bases from V and 2 bases from J, with 25 bases between. Germline CDR1 and CDR2: SGHRS and YFSETQ. Written as DNA, the CDR3 is TGCGCCAGCAGCCAAGACCGCCAGAGGCCCTTAGATACCTACGAGCAGTACTTC. Protein product: CASSQDRQRPLDTYEQYF.

CDR3 coding DNA: TGTGCCAGCAGCTTAGGCAGGAGCACAGATACGCAGTATTTT. This gives the protein CASSLGRSTDTQYF. V gene TRBV7-7 combines with J gene TRBJ2-3; D is uncertain. Trimming pared 1 base from V and 0 bases from J, leaving 5 bases between. The CDR3 extends over 14 amino acids. Germline V CDR1 and CDR2: SSHAT, FNYEAQ (reference sequence). Complete variable domain (other parts from reference TRBV7-7 and TRBJ2-3): GAGVSQSPRYKVTKRGQDVTLRCDPISSHATLYWYQQALGQGPEFLTYFNYEAQPDKSGLPSDRFSAERPEGSISTLTIQRTEQRDSAMYRCASSLGRSTDTQYFGPGTRLTVL.

The chain recombines TRBV4-3 with TRBJ1-1; 8 bases match TRBD1. The germline V gene encodes CDR1 LGHNA and CDR2 YSLEER. V trimming: 2 bases; J trimming: 5 bases; junction bases outside the gene matches: 7. The CDR3 has 15 residues. DNA for the CDR3: TGCGCCAGCAGCCAAACAGGACAGGGTGTAACTGAAGCTTTCTTT. Translated: CASSQTGQGVTEAFF.

This clone was detected a few times. The chain links TRBV19 to TRBJ1-2; D might be TRBD1 (5 bases). V lost 3 bases, J lost 4 bases, and 18 bases lay in between. The germline gives CDR1 LNHDA, CDR2 SQIVND (reference sequence). The CDR3 is made up of 16 amino acids. CDR3 nucleotide sequence: TGTGCCAGTAGTATTCGTGAGGGGAGGAATGCCTATGGCTACACCTTC. It codes for CASSIREGRNAYGYTF. Complete variable domain (other parts from reference TRBV19 and TRBJ1-2): DGGITQSPKYLFRKEGQNVTLSCEQNLNHDAMYWYRQDPGQGLRLIYYSQIVNDFQKGDIAEGYSVSREKKESFPLTVTSAQKNPTAFYLCASSIREGRNAYGYTFGSGTRLTVV.

V gene TRBV28 combines with J gene TRBJ1-1; possibly TRBD1 for D (6 bases). Trimming shortened V by 3 bases and J by 1 base, and 6 bases separated the two germline ends. The CDR3 is made up of 13 amino acids. CDR1 is MDHEN and CDR2 is SYDVKM in the germline V gene. The CDR3 region has the DNA TGTGCCAGCAGTTTGGACAGGAACACTGAAGCTTTCTTT. Translation: CASSLDRNTEAFF.

The CDR3: CAWSSSSNTEAFF. As DNA, the CDR3 is TGTGCCTGGAGTTCCTCGTCGAACACTGAAGCTTTCTTT. This chain connects TRBV30 to TRBJ1-1; D is uncertain. CDR1 and CDR2 (germline): GTSNPN, SVGIG (reference sequence). The V end was cut by 2 bases, the J end by 1 base, with 8 bases between. The CDR3 is 13 amino acids.

The chain employs TRBV29-1 and TRBJ1-4; 9 bases align to TRBD1. Germline lookup yields CDR1 SQVTM and CDR2 ANQGSEA. The CDR3 spans 13 residues. Unmatched junction bases numbered 7, after V lost 7 bases and J lost 7 bases. DNA of the CDR3: TGCAGCGGCGGACAGGGGCTGGGTGAAAAACTGTTTTTT. Translated, it gives CSGGQGLGEKLFF.

This chain joins TRBV7-2 and TRBJ1-1, with D tentatively TRBD1 (6 bases). CDR3 length: 13 amino acids. The V gene lost 5 bases and the J gene lost 7 bases, with 14 bases spanning the gap. Germline V gene sequence: CDR1 SGHTA, CDR2 FQGNSA. This chain's CDR3 is CASSPRQEFEAFF. CDR3 coding DNA: TGTGCCAGCAGCCCCAGACAGGAATTTGAAGCTTTCTTT.

In this sample, this clone turned up once. The chain recombines TRBV7-9 with TRBJ2-7; D is possibly TRBD2 (6 bases). Germline CDR1 SEHNR, CDR2 FQNEAQ (reference sequence). CDR3 length: 14 amino acids. V lost 4 bases and J 4 bases, leaving 14 bases between the germline ends. The CDR3, as DNA: TGTGCCAGCAGCTCGGGCCCAGGACTATACGAGCAGTACTTC. Translating it yields CASSSGPGLYEQYF.

This clone came up a few times. V and J are TRBV7-2 and TRBJ1-1; 7 bases match TRBD1. The V gene's germline CDR1 is SGHTA and CDR2 FQGNSA. V gave up 5 bases and J gave up 5 bases; unmatched junction bases: 5. This CDR3 region has 13 residues. The CDR3 sequence: CASSLLRGTEAFF. The CDR3 DNA reads TGTGCCAGCAGCCTCCTCAGGGGGACTGAAGCTTTCTTT.